Shown below are 29 T cell receptor beta chains from a single sample sequenced in a study of blood T cell repertoires in COVID-19 (dated by TCRdb to the early 2020s). Library method: the immunoSEQ multiplex PCR assay. This immuneACCESS table, as held by TCRdb, lists in-frame sequences with V and J called but not all clones. Of the missing ones, under half trace to an unresolved V gene in checked studies; the others have no known cause. The sample records 50,000 to 65,000 clones, more than 70% of which are singletons. The top ten clones comprise roughly 16% of the sample. Sequencing was done on a sample of peripheral blood. The origin of the receptors is a man aged 55 to 69 with COVID-19, enrolled during active disease.

V and J are TRBV2 and TRBJ1-3; D remains unclear. Looked up from germline, CDR1 is SNHLY and CDR2 is FYNNEI. This CDR3 has 16 residues. V was cut by 1 base and J by 0 bases, with 10 bases left in between. Here the CDR3 reads CASSEEAGRSGNTIYF. The CDR3 DNA reads as TGTGCCAGCAGTGAAGAGGCAGGCCGCTCTGGAAACACCATATATTTT.

This chain joins TRBV15 and TRBJ2-7, with D maybe TRBD1 (6 bases). Trimming took 2 bases from V and 2 from J, leaving 13 bases between them. Germline-derived CDR1 and CDR2 are LNHNV and YYDKDF (reference sequence). This CDR3 is 15 amino acids long. CDR3 nucleotides: TGTGCCACCAGCAGAACCGGGACAACGACCTACGAGCAGTACTTC. This codes for CATSRTGTTTYEQYF.

The chain uses TRBV10-2 and TRBJ1-2; D is possibly TRBD1 (6 bases). Germline-derived CDR1 and CDR2 are WSHSY and SAAADI. The CDR3 runs to 14 residues. V lost 5 bases and J lost 1, with 11 bases in between. CDR3 nucleotides: TGCGCCAGCAGTCCGGGACAAATTAACTATGGCTACACCTTC. This sequence encodes CASSPGQINYGYTF.

V and J are TRBV5-1 and TRBJ2-1; 9 bases are shared with TRBD2. The junction had 12 bases not matched to a gene; V was cut back by 4 bases and J by 7 bases. Germline CDR1 SGHRS, CDR2 YFSETQ. This CDR3 comprises 16 residues. CDR3 in DNA: TGCGCCAGCAGCCCTACTTTAGCGGGAGTAGGGAATGAGCAGTTCTTC. Protein: CASSPTLAGVGNEQFF.

V and J are TRBV15 and TRBJ2-3, with TRBD2 identical over 16 bases. Germline CDR1 is LNHNV and CDR2 is YYDKDF (reference sequence). This CDR3 is built from 16 residues. V shed 3 bases, J shed 5 bases, and the junction held 2 bases outside the gene matches. The CDR3 nucleotides read TGTGCCACCAGCAGGGGGACTAGCGGGGGGGAAGATACGCAGTATTTT. It is translated as CATSRGTSGGEDTQYF.

In its sample, this clone was seen a few times. The genes are TRBV5-1 and TRBJ1-1; TRBD1 aligns across 9 bases. CDR1 is SGHRS and CDR2 is YFSETQ in the germline V gene. The CDR3 sequence is 15 residues long. Trimming cost V 3 bases and J 4 bases; bases outside gene matches: 7. CDR3 DNA: TGCGCCAGCAGCTCCCAACAGGGGGCGCGCACTGAAGCTTTCTTT. It yields the protein CASSSQQGARTEAFF.

The V and J genes are TRBV4-2 and TRBJ2-2; 8 bases agree with TRBD2. Germline assignment: CDR1 LGHNA and CDR2 YNFKEQ. V gave up 2 bases and J gave up 5 bases; unmatched junction bases: 7. The CDR3 is 16 residues long. The CDR3 DNA is TGTGCCAGCAGCCAACCGACGGGGGGGGATACCGGGGAGCTGTTTTTT. Protein sequence: CASSQPTGGDTGELFF.

V is TRBV6-5 and J is TRBJ2-5, with 7 bases that match TRBD2. This CDR3 has 13 residues. Germline V gene lookup returns CDR1 MNHEY and CDR2 SVGAGI. The junction had 7 bases not matched to a gene; V was cut back by 7 bases and J by 5 bases. The CDR3 region is CASKWGGTETQYF. DNA for the CDR3: TGTGCCAGCAAGTGGGGAGGGACGGAGACCCAGTACTTC.

This chain joins TRBV4-2 and TRBJ1-1, with 7 nucleotides matching TRBD1. Per the germline V gene, CDR1 is LGHNA and CDR2 is YNFKEQ. The CDR3 extends over 14 amino acids. The V and J ends lost 5 bases and 10 bases, in that order; junction bases with no gene match: 13. The DNA of the CDR3 is TGTGCCAGCAGCGCTAGACGACAGGGAAGAGGAGCTTTCTTT. Its translation is CASSARRQGRGAFF.

The chain couples TRBV18 to TRBJ2-6; tentatively, D is TRBD1 (5 bases). The CDR3 covers 16 residues. V lost 2 bases to trimming and J lost 0 bases, with 8 bases between them. CDR1 is KGHSH and CDR2 is LQKENI in the germline V gene. CDR3 region: CASSPGHFSGANVLTF. Written as DNA, the CDR3 is TGTGCCAGCTCACCAGGACACTTCTCTGGGGCCAACGTCCTGACTTTC. Looking up the rest from reference TRBV18 and TRBJ2-6 gives the full variable domain: NAGVMQNPRHLVRRRGQEARLRCSPMKGHSHVYWYRQLPEEGLKFMVYLQKENIIDESGMPKERFSAEFPKEGPSILRIQQVVRGDSAAYFCASSPGHFSGANVLTFGAGSRLTVL.

This chain uses TRBV10-3 with TRBJ2-7, with a possible D match to TRBD1 (6 bases). Germline V gives CDR1 ENHRY, CDR2 SYGVKD. The CDR3 is 14 residues long. Trimming shortened V by 4 bases and J by 6 bases, and 16 bases separated the two germline ends. The CDR3 DNA sequence: TGTGCCATCAGTGGGACAGCCGGAATAAGCGAGCAGTACTTC. Protein: CAISGTAGISEQYF.

This rearrangement joins TRBV6-2 or TRBV6-3 to TRBJ2-1; 7 nucleotides agree with TRBD2. This CDR3 is built from 16 residues. The germline gives CDR1 MNHEY, CDR2 SVGEGT. Trimming cost V 0 bases and J 0 bases; bases outside gene matches: 2. CDR3 nucleotide sequence: TGTGCCAGCAGTTACTCGCGGGGGAGCTCCTACAATGAGCAGTTCTTC. Translation gives CASSYSRGSSYNEQFF.

This rearrangement joins TRBV21-1 to TRBJ1-1. TRBV21-1 is a pseudogene. This CDR3 is built from 11 residues. DNA for the CDR3: TGTGCCAGCCTTCTACGGGGTGAAGCTTTCTTT. The encoded protein is CASLLRGEAFF.

Here the CDR3 reads CASSLTGKFVYEQYF. DNA for the CDR3: TGTGCCAGCAGTTTAACAGGGAAATTCGTATACGAGCAGTACTTC. V is TRBV28 and J is TRBJ2-7, with D possibly matching TRBD1 (6 bases). The V and J ends lost 2 bases and 4 bases respectively, with 15 bases between them. CDR1 is MDHEN and CDR2 is SYDVKM in the germline V gene. The CDR3 spans 15 residues.

DNA for the CDR3: TGTGCCAGCAGTCGAACTACAGGGATTATCGATGGCTACACCTTC. It translates to CASSRTTGIIDGYTF. The chain couples TRBV27 to TRBJ1-2; tentatively, D is TRBD1 (6 bases). The CDR3 runs 15 residues. Germline CDR1 MNHEY, CDR2 SMNVEV (reference sequence). Trimming left V 5 bases short and J 6 bases short, with 19 bases between.

This chain joins TRBV5-1 and TRBJ2-1; possibly TRBD2 for D (5 bases). This CDR3 is built from 14 residues. In germline, CDR1 is SGHRS, CDR2 YFSETQ. V dropped 7 bases and J dropped 0 bases, with 11 bases sitting between them. The CDR3 bases are TGCGCCAGCCGCCGGGATAGCTCCTACAATGAGCAGTTCTTC. Translated, it gives CASRRDSSYNEQFF.

For the CDR3, the DNA is TGCGCCAGCAGCACCCAAACGGGATCGGAGACCCAGTACTTC. Amino acids: CASSTQTGSETQYF. V gene TRBV5-1 combines with J gene TRBJ2-5; perhaps TRBD2 as D (5 bases). Trimming shortened V by 4 bases and J by 5 bases, and 15 bases separated the two germline ends. The CDR3 has 14 amino acids. Germline CDR1 is SGHRS and CDR2 is YFSETQ.

The chain is built from TRBV28 and TRBJ1-2; D gene ambiguous. CDR3 length: 14 amino acids. Looked up from germline, CDR1 is MDHEN and CDR2 is SYDVKM. Trimming removed 1 base at V and 6 bases at J, with 12 bases between. The CDR3 DNA reads as TGTGCCAGCAGTTTATATCGGGTGTCGGATGGCTACACCTTC. It encodes CASSLYRVSDGYTF.

Remarks on this clone: The same CDR3 can be traced to other DNA sequences in this sample. This sequence joins TRBV5-1 and TRBJ1-5; weak D call: TRBD1 (5 bases). Trimming removed 0 bases from V and 4 bases from J, with 8 bases in between. This CDR3 region has 14 residues. Per germline, CDR1 SGHRS and CDR2 YFSETQ. CDR3 nucleotides: TGCGCCAGCAGCTTGGGACAGCTAAATCAGCCCCAGCATTTT. It encodes CASSLGQLNQPQHF.

J is TRBJ1-4 and V is TRBV7-9; possibly TRBD1 for D (5 bases). CDR3 length: 16 residues. The germline gives CDR1 SEHNR, CDR2 FQNEAQ (reference sequence). The V and J ends lost 2 bases and 3 bases respectively, with 13 bases between them. This chain's CDR3 is CASSLTGAPSNEKLFF. DNA for the CDR3: TGTGCCAGCAGCTTAACTGGGGCACCGTCTAATGAAAAACTGTTTTTT.

The CDR3 here is CSVSGTGLIHEQYF. CDR3 coding DNA: TGCAGCGTGAGTGGGACAGGGTTGATTCACGAGCAGTACTTC. The chain joins TRBV29-1 to TRBJ2-7; 9 nucleotides line up with TRBD1. J lost 5 bases, V lost 6 bases, and 11 bases had no gene match. The CDR3 extends over 14 amino acids. Germline CDR1 and CDR2: SQVTM and ANQGSEA.

This rearrangement joins TRBV24-1 to TRBJ2-5; a possible D gene is TRBD1 (6 bases). Trimming pared 1 base from V and 4 bases from J, leaving 12 bases between. CDR3 size: 15 residues. In germline, CDR1 is KGHDR, CDR2 SFDVKD. In nucleotides, the CDR3 is TGTGCCACCAGTGATTTTTGGGGGCAGGGAGAGACCCAGTACTTC. Translating gives CATSDFWGQGETQYF.

The rearrangement links TRBV5-1 to TRBJ1-5; a weak D match, TRBD1 (5 bases). The V end lost 5 bases, the J end lost 4 bases, and 16 bases lay between the germline ends. The CDR3 runs to 15 residues. Germline loops: CDR1 SGHRS, CDR2 YFSETQ. The CDR3 DNA reads TGCGCCAGCAGTATGGGGCAGGCCCCGAATCAGCCCCAGCATTTT. Encoded protein: CASSMGQAPNQPQHF.

V is TRBV6-5 and J is TRBJ2-7, with D maybe TRBD2 (5 bases). The CDR3 sequence is 14 residues long. V was clipped by 10 bases and J by 0 bases, with 16 bases between them. Germline assignment: CDR1 MNHEY and CDR2 SVGAGI. The CDR3 DNA is TGTGCCACCGGCCACCCGGGGAACTCCTACGAGCAGTACTTC. As protein: CATGHPGNSYEQYF.

This chain uses TRBV29-1 with TRBJ2-7, with TRBD1 identical over 9 bases. Per the germline V gene, CDR1 is SQVTM and CDR2 is ANQGSEA. V shed 7 bases and J 0 bases; nucleotides not matched to a gene: 7. The CDR3 extends over 14 amino acids. The CDR3 spells CSALRDRASYEQYF. CDR3 nucleotides: TGCAGCGCCCTCCGGGACAGGGCCTCCTACGAGCAGTACTTC.

This clone was observed a single time. The chain recombines TRBV19 with TRBJ2-5; D perhaps matches TRBD1 (6 bases). The CDR3 spans 15 residues. The germline CDR1 and CDR2 sequences are LNHDA and SQIVND (reference sequence). V was shortened by 4 bases and J by 4 bases, with 16 bases between the two germline ends. The CDR3 DNA sequence: TGTGCCAGTAGTAACAGCGGCGGCAGGGGAGAGACCCAGTACTTC. Amino acid sequence: CASSNSGGRGETQYF.

The V call is TRBV25-1, the J call TRBJ2-1; 8 bases agree with TRBD2. Germline V gives CDR1 MGHDK, CDR2 SYGVNS. The V and J ends lost 1 base and 9 bases, in that order; junction bases with no gene match: 5. The CDR3 is 14 amino acids. The CDR3 DNA follows: TGTGCCAGCAGTGAATCACTAGCGGTGGGTGAGCAGTTCTTC. Protein product: CASSESLAVGEQFF.

The V and J genes are TRBV5-1 and TRBJ2-1; 12 bases map to TRBD2. Per germline, CDR1 SGHRS and CDR2 YFSETQ. This CDR3 has 18 residues. V shed 1 base and J 1 base; nucleotides not matched to a gene: 6. CDR3 DNA: TGCGCCAGCAGCTTGCAGACTAGCGGGAGATTTTCCTACAATGAGCAGTTCTTC. Protein product: CASSLQTSGRFSYNEQFF.

CDR3 loop: CASSESPNSYEQYF. The CDR3 DNA reads TGTGCCAGCAGTGAGTCCCCAAACTCCTACGAGCAGTACTTC. J is TRBJ2-7 and V is TRBV2; unclear D gene. Per the germline V gene, CDR1 is SNHLY and CDR2 is FYNNEI. The CDR3 spans 14 residues. Deletions cut 3 bases from V and 0 bases from J, with 9 bases between.